This TCR beta chain derives from a study of shared clonotypes between healthy human individuals. General study results and limits: The researchers took only blood, and tissue repertoires probably look different. A limitation of the genetic and exposure-history diversity represented arose from few donors.

Clones were sequenced by immunoSEQ multiplex PCR, and TCRdb holds only the in-frame ones, with some missing. The repertoire holds some 2,500,000 clones, with 80% to 95% as singletons. The CDR3 runs 13 residues. Germline V gives CDR1 SGHRS, CDR2 YFSETQ. V gave up 7 bases and J gave up 0 bases; unmatched junction bases: 3. CD4+ cells were split into CD45RA+ naive and CD45RA-negative memory subsets. As to this clone: What it binds is not known. Additional DNA sequences in this sample encode the identical CDR3.

This receptor was taken from a man aged 18 to 29 in good health. Some clones in this sample may be carry-over from other donors' samples. This rearrangement joins TRBV5-1 to TRBJ1-1; 7 bases are a match to TRBD1. The sample consisted of naive CD4+ T cells from PBMCs. Subset described: CD45RA+ positively selected. CDR3 in amino acids: CASSGTVNTEAFF. Here the CDR3 DNA reads TGCGCCAGCTCCGGGACAGTGAACACTGAAGCTTTCTTT.